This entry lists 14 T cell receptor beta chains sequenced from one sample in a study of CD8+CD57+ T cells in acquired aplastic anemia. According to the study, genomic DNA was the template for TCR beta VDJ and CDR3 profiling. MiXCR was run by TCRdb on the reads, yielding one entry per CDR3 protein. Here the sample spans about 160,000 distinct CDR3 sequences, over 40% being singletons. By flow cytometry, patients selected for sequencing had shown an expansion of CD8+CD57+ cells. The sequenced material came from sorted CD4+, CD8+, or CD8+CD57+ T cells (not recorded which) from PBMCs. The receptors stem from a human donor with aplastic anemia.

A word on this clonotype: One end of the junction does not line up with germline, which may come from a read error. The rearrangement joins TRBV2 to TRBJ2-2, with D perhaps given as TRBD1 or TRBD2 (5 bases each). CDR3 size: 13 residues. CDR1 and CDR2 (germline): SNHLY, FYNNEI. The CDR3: CASSVGLAGELLF. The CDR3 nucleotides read TGTGCCAGCAGTGTGGGGCTGGCCGGGGAGCTGCTTTTT.

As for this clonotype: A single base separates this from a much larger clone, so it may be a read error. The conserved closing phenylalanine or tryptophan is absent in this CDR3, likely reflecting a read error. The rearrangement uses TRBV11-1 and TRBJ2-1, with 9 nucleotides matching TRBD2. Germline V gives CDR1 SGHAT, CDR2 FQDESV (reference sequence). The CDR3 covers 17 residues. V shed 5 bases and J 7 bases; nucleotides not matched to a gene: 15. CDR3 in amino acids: CASSPRPLAGARNEQFL. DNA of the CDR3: TGTGCCAGCAGCCCTCGGCCTTTAGCGGGAGCTAGAAATGAGCAGTTCCTC.

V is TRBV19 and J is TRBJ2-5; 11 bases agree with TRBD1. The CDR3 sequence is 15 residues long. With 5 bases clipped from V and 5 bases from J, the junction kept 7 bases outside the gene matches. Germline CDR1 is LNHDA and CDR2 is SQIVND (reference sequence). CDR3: CASSPGQGARETQYF. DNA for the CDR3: TGTGCCAGTAGTCCCGGACAGGGGGCGCGGGAGACCCAGTACTTC.

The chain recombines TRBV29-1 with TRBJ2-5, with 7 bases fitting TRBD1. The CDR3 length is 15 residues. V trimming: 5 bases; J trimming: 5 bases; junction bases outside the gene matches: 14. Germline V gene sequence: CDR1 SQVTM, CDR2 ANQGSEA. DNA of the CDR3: TGCAGCGTTAGTCGCCAGGGGACAGAGCAGGAGACCCAGTACTTC. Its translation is CSVSRQGTEQETQYF.

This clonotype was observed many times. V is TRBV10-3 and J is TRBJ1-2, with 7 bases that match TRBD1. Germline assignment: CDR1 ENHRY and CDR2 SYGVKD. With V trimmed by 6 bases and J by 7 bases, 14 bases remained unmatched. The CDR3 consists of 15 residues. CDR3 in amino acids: CAIRDDTGELSGYTF. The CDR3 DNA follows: TGTGCCATCAGGGATGATACAGGGGAGCTGAGTGGCTACACCTTC.

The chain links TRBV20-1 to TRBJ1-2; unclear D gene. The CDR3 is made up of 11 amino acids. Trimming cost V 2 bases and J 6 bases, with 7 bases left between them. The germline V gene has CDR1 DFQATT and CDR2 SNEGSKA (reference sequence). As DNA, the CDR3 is TGCAGTGCTAGAAGCGGGAATGGCTACACCTTC. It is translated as CSARSGNGYTF.

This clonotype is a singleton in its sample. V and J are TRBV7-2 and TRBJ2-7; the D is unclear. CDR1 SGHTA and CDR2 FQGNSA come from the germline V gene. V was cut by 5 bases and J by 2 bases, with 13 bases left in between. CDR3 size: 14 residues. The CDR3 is CASSTITGPYEQYF. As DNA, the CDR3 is TGTGCCAGCAGCACTATTACCGGGCCCTACGAGCAGTACTTC.

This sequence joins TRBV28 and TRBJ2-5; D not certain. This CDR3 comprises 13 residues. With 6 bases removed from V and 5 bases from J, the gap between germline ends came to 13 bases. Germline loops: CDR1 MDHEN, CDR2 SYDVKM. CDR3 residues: CASSTGGPETQYF. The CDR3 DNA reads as TGTGCCAGCAGCACGGGTGGGCCTGAGACCCAGTACTTC.

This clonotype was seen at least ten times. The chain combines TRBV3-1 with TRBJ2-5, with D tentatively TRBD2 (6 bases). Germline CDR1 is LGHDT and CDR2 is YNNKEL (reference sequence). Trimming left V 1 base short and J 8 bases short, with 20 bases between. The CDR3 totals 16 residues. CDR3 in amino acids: CASSQAPGGLRETQYF. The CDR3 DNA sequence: TGTGCCAGCAGCCAAGCCCCCGGAGGGCTAAGGGAAACCCAGTACTTC.

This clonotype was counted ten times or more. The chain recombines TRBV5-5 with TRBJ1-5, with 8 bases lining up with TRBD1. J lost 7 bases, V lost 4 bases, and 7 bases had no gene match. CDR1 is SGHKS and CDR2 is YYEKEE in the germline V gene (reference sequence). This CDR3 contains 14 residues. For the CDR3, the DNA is TGTGCCAGCAGCCAGGGACAGGTCGGCCAGCCCCAGCATTTT. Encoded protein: CASSQGQVGQPQHF.

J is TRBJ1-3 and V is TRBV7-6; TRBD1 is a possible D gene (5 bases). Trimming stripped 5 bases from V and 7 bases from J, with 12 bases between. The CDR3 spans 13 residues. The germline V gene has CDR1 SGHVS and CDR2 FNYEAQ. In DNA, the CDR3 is TGTGCCAGCAGCCCAGGGTTTGGGAACACCATATATTTT. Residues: CASSPGFGNTIYF.

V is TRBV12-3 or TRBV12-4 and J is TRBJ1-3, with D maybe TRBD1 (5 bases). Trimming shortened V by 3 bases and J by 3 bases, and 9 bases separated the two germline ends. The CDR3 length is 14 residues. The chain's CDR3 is CASSFGHLGNTIYF. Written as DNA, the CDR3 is TGTGCCAGCAGTTTTGGACACCTTGGAAACACCATATATTTT.

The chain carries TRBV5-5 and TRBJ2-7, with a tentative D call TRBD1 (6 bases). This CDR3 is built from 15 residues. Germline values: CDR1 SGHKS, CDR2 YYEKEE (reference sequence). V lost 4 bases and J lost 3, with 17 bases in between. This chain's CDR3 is CASSQPDRMNYEQYV. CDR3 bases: TGTGCCAGCAGCCAACCCGACAGGATGAACTACGAGCAGTACGTC.

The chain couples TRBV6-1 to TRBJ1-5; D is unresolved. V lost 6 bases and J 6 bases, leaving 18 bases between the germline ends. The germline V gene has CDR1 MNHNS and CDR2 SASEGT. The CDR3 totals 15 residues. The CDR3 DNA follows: TGTGCCAGCAGCCCGGATTTACCCCCATCTCAGCCCCAGCATTTT. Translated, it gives CASSPDLPPSQPQHF.